This entry lists 4 T cell receptor beta chains sequenced from one sample in a study of T cell responses to AZD1222 COVID-19 vaccine. Sequencing was performed with immunoSEQ multiplex PCR; in TCRdb, only in-frame clones are kept and a portion is missing. The sample lists roughly 120,000 clones, just under 90% occurring once. The specimen comprised peripheral blood, sampled on day 0 of AZD1222 vaccination. The receptors come from an adult in good health.

This clone came up once. The rearrangement links TRBV30 to TRBJ2-7; no reliable D call. Germline V gives CDR1 GTSNPN, CDR2 SVGIG (reference sequence). This CDR3 is built from 13 residues. Trimming pared 0 bases from V and 1 base from J, leaving 7 bases between. The CDR3 DNA reads as TGTGCCTGGAGTGTAGGCCTGTCCTACGAGCAGTACTTC. Translated: CAWSVGLSYEQYF. Full variable domain (missing parts from reference TRBV30 and TRBJ2-7): SQTIHQWPATLVQPVGSPLSLECTVEGTSNPNLYWYRQAAGRGLQLLFYSVGIGQISSEVPQNLSASRPQDRQFILSSKKLLLSDSGFYLCAWSVGLSYEQYFGPGTRLTVT.

This clone was observed a handful of times. The chain has TRBV19 and TRBJ1-5; 9 nucleotides align to TRBD1. The J segment lost 0 bases and the V segment lost 4 bases, leaving 7 bases of the junction unmatched. The CDR3 totals 17 residues. The germline gives CDR1 LNHDA, CDR2 SQIVND (reference sequence). The CDR3 sequence is CASSTLGQGNSNQPQHF. The CDR3 coding sequence is TGTGCCAGTAGTACCTTAGGACAGGGGAATAGCAATCAGCCCCAGCATTTT.

The J gene is TRBJ2-7, the V gene TRBV28, with a weak D call TRBD1 (6 bases). The germline V gene has CDR1 MDHEN and CDR2 SYDVKM. CDR3 length: 16 amino acids. V lost 2 bases, J lost 4 bases, and 18 bases lay in between. CDR3 sequence reads: CASSLALMDREYEQYF. CDR3 DNA: TGTGCCAGCAGTTTAGCGTTGATGGACAGAGAATACGAGCAGTACTTC.

This rearrangement joins TRBV5-1 to TRBJ2-2; D is ambiguous. CDR3 length equals 14 residues. V was clipped by 0 bases and J by 6 bases, with 9 bases between them. CDR1 is SGHRS and CDR2 is YFSETQ in the germline V gene. The CDR3 DNA reads TGCGCCAGCAGCTTGGCGCGCTCGGCCGGGGAGCTGTTTTTT. Translation: CASSLARSAGELFF.